Following are 18 T cell receptor beta chains from one sample sequenced in a study of shared clonotypes between healthy human individuals. Assay: immunoSEQ multiplex PCR; the TCRdb copy retains only in-frame clones and omits some. Of approximately 1.1 million clones in the sample, about four fifths were seen once. Material: memory CD4+ T cells from PBMCs. Subset given: CD45RA-negative fraction. The receptors derive from a man aged 18 to 29 in good health. Some clones in this sample may be carry-over from other donors' samples.

A note on this clone: At the DNA level, this CDR3 is encoded by other sequences in the same sample as well. The J gene is TRBJ1-2, the V gene TRBV5-6; no firm D call. V was cut by 2 bases and J by 4 bases, with 6 bases left in between. Germline values: CDR1 SGHDT, CDR2 YYEEEE. The CDR3 has 12 residues. CDR3 bases: TGTGCCAGCAGCTTCAAGGGCTATGGCTACACCTTC. It is translated as CASSFKGYGYTF.

The chain is built from TRBV11-3 and TRBJ2-1; maybe TRBD2 (6 bases). V was cut by 5 bases and J by 9 bases, with 14 bases left in between. CDR3 length equals 13 residues. The germline V gene encodes CDR1 SGHNT and CDR2 YENEEA. CDR3 loop: CASSPGTHSEQFF. As DNA, the CDR3 is TGTGCCAGCAGCCCCGGGACTCACTCTGAGCAGTTCTTC.

The chain has TRBV19 and TRBJ1-1; 7 bases are shared with TRBD1. The ends lost 5 bases at V and 1 base at J; junction bases unmatched: 10. The germline V gene encodes CDR1 LNHDA and CDR2 SQIVND (reference sequence). The CDR3 runs to 16 residues. CDR3 in amino acids: CASSVLRGRGNTEAFF. DNA of the CDR3: TGTGCCAGTAGTGTCCTAAGGGGGCGAGGGAACACTGAAGCTTTCTTT.

V is TRBV4-2 and J is TRBJ2-1; D uncertain. CDR1 and CDR2 from the germline V gene are LGHNA and YNFKEQ. CDR3 length equals 13 residues. V dropped 0 bases and J dropped 7 bases, with 7 bases sitting between them. CDR3 in DNA: TGTGCCAGCAGCCAAGACCTAGGGAATGAGCAGTTCTTC. Its translation is CASSQDLGNEQFF.

The genes are TRBV5-4 and TRBJ2-7, with D possibly matching TRBD2 (5 bases). The CDR3 has 14 amino acids. CDR1 is SGHNT and CDR2 is YYREEE in the germline V gene (reference sequence). The ends were cut back, 4 bases at V and 2 bases at J, with 13 bases in the middle. The CDR3 here is CASSPRADTYEQYF. The CDR3 region has the DNA TGTGCCAGCAGCCCGAGGGCAGATACCTACGAGCAGTACTTC.

The rearrangement links TRBV30 to TRBJ1-5, with a tentative D call TRBD1 (5 bases). Trimming shortened V by 3 bases and J by 5 bases, and 14 bases separated the two germline ends. CDR1 and CDR2 from the germline V gene are GTSNPN and SVGIG (reference sequence). This CDR3 has 14 residues. CDR3 sequence: CAWSGPGLYQPQHF. The CDR3 bases are TGTGCCTGGAGCGGACCGGGACTTTATCAGCCCCAGCATTTT.

For this clone: An end of the junction does not agree with germline; a read error may underlie this. The chain uses TRBV6-5 and TRBJ2-7; D may be TRBD1 (5 bases). This CDR3 spans 13 amino acids. Germline V lookup: CDR1 MNHEY, CDR2 SVGAGI. DNA for the CDR3: TGTGCCAGCAGCTACTCAGGGATCGACGAGCAGTACTTC. This codes for CASSYSGIDEQYF.

The chain employs TRBV18 and TRBJ1-5; no firm D call. CDR3 length: 14 residues. Germline values: CDR1 KGHSH, CDR2 LQKENI. Trimming left V 2 bases short and J 8 bases short, with 13 bases between. This CDR3 reads CASSPREDIKPQHF. CDR3 bases: TGTGCCAGCTCACCAAGGGAAGACATCAAGCCCCAGCATTTT.

About this clone itself: This sample also contains other DNA sequences that code for the same CDR3. The rearrangement joins TRBV7-8 to TRBJ2-5; D remains ambiguous. V lost 0 bases and J 5 bases, leaving 7 bases between the germline ends. The CDR3 runs 13 residues. Looked up from germline, CDR1 is SGHVS and CDR2 is FQNEAQ. CDR3 loop: CASSLAPRETQYF. CDR3 coding DNA: TGTGCCAGCAGCTTAGCTCCCAGGGAGACCCAGTACTTC.

V is TRBV10-1 and J is TRBJ2-2, with a possible D match to TRBD2 (5 bases). The germline V gene has CDR1 WNHNN and CDR2 SYGVQD (reference sequence). CDR3 size: 14 residues. V lost 6 bases, J lost 0 bases, and 8 bases lay in between. The CDR3 is CASRPGTNTGELFF. The CDR3 DNA reads TGCGCCAGCAGACCCGGGACGAACACCGGGGAGCTGTTTTTT.

There are a few counts of this clone. The chain is built from TRBV6-1 and TRBJ2-7, with D tentatively TRBD1 or TRBD2 (6 bases each). The germline CDR1 and CDR2 sequences are MNHNS and SASEGT. The ends were cut back, 3 bases at V and 3 bases at J, with 12 bases in the middle. The CDR3 totals 14 residues. CDR3 DNA: TGTGCCAGCAGTGAGTTCGGGGGCATCTACGAGCAGTACTTC. This encodes CASSEFGGIYEQYF.

The DNA of the CDR3 is TGCGCCAGCAGCTTGCAACAGCTGAACACTGAAGCTTTCTTT. Its protein product is CASSLQQLNTEAFF. This sequence joins TRBV5-1 and TRBJ1-1; D is ambiguous. Germline V gene data show CDR1 as SGHRS and CDR2 as YFSETQ. V lost 1 base and J lost 0, with 7 bases in between. This CDR3 spans 14 amino acids.

In DNA, the CDR3 is TGTGCCAGCAGTTTGGCAGGGCTGGCTTTCTTT. Amino acid sequence: CASSLAGLAFF. The V call is TRBV28, the J call TRBJ1-1; tentative D call: TRBD1 (5 bases). There are 11 residues in the CDR3. In germline, CDR1 is MDHEN, CDR2 SYDVKM. V shed 3 bases and J shed 11 bases, with 10 bases lying between them.

The rearrangement joins TRBV11-2 to TRBJ2-7, with TRBD1 identical over 10 bases. This CDR3 is built from 16 residues. Trimming removed 6 bases from V and 3 bases from J; junction bases left unmatched: 11. The germline V gene encodes CDR1 SGHAT and CDR2 FQNNGV. CDR3 loop: CASSPLRGQGFYEQYF. The CDR3 DNA is TGTGCCAGCAGTCCCCTTAGGGGACAGGGGTTCTACGAGCAGTACTTC. Full variable domain (remainder filled in from reference TRBV11-2 and TRBJ2-7): EAGVAQSPRYKIIEKRQSVAFWCNPISGHATLYWYQQILGQGPKLLIQFQNNGVVDDSQLPKDRFSAERLKGVDSTLKIQPAKLEDSAVYLCASSPLRGQGFYEQYFGPGTRLTVT.

The V gene is TRBV10-3, the J gene TRBJ2-7; 15 positions agree with TRBD2. J gave up 2 bases and V 2 bases, and 1 base lay outside the gene matches. CDR1 is ENHRY and CDR2 is SYGVKD in the germline V gene. The CDR3 contains 16 residues. In nucleotides, the CDR3 is TGTGCCATCAGTGAGGGGACTAGCGGGGGGACCTACGAGCAGTACTTC. Translated: CAISEGTSGGTYEQYF.

V usage is TRBV6-1 and J usage is TRBJ2-1; TRBD1 aligns across 10 bases. The CDR3 totals 13 residues. Germline CDR1 reads MNHNS; CDR2 reads SASEGT. The V segment lost 6 bases and the J segment 8 bases; nucleotides outside the gene matches: 4. In DNA form, the CDR3 reads TGTGCCAGCAGAGACAGGGGGCAACATGAGCAGTTCTTC. It is translated as CASRDRGQHEQFF.

To note about this clone: Other nucleotide sequences from this sample produce the same CDR3. V is TRBV10-1 and J is TRBJ2-2; TRBD2 agrees at 13 bases. The V gene end was trimmed by 2 bases and the J gene end by 6 bases; junction bases not matched to a gene: 3. The CDR3 is 16 residues long. Germline V gives CDR1 WNHNN, CDR2 SYGVQD (reference sequence). The CDR3 nucleotides read TGCGCCAGCAGTGAGGGACTAGCGGGAGTAGCCGGGGAGCTGTTTTTT. Amino acids: CASSEGLAGVAGELFF.

The CDR3 nucleotides read TGTGCCAGCAGAAGTAGGGGGAGTGAGACCCAGTACTTC. It translates to CASRSRGSETQYF. The chain links TRBV28 to TRBJ2-5; tentatively, D is TRBD1 (6 bases). The CDR3 is made up of 13 amino acids. Per germline, CDR1 MDHEN and CDR2 SYDVKM. Trimming pared 6 bases from V and 5 bases from J, leaving 13 bases between.